This T cell receptor (beta chain) was found in a study of blood T cell repertoires in COVID-19. About the research overall: The United States, Italy and Spain provided the acute and convalescent COVID-19 samples.

As handled by the study authors: For nucleated cells, counts were estimated from reference gene primer amplification. Some clones are missing from TCRdb's copy, which holds only in-frame ones; the method was immunoSEQ multiplex PCR. V and J calls and clone size are as listed in that table; D and trimming were resolved from the DNA. The top ten clones hold about 10% of a sample with tens of thousands of clones, over 65% of them seen once. The V segment lost 6 bases and the J segment 8 bases; nucleotides outside the gene matches: 10. This CDR3 region has 14 residues. Germline-derived CDR1 and CDR2 are MDHEN and SYDVKM.

Sequenced sample: peripheral blood. This sequence was found in a human donor in a cohort sampled during active COVID-19. The V gene is TRBV28, the J gene TRBJ1-2, with 9 bases lining up with TRBD1. CDR3 residues: CASRLSGQGGGYTF. The DNA of the CDR3 is TGTGCCAGCAGACTCTCGGGACAGGGTGGGGGCTACACCTTC.